What follows are 20 T cell receptor beta chains derived from one specimen sequenced in a study of blood T cell repertoires in COVID-19. TCRdb keeps only in-frame clones here, not all; method: immunoSEQ multiplex PCR. The profile shows more than 110,000 clones, about 86% of them singletons. Sample: peripheral blood. The receptors were gathered from a woman aged 55 to 70 with acute or convalescent COVID-19.

The chain recombines TRBV5-8 with TRBJ1-2; 9 positions agree with TRBD1. CDR1 SGHTS and CDR2 YDEGEE come from the germline V gene. The CDR3 totals 14 residues. The trim removed 4 bases at V and 3 bases at J, leaving 4 bases unmatched. CDR3 sequence: CASSLGQGHYGYTF. CDR3 sequence (DNA): TGTGCCAGCAGCCTCGGACAGGGGCACTATGGCTACACCTTC.

The chain is built from TRBV28 and TRBJ1-4, with 9 bases identical to TRBD1. Germline CDR1 is MDHEN and CDR2 is SYDVKM. J gave up 5 bases and V 1 base, and 2 bases lay outside the gene matches. CDR3 size: 15 residues. This CDR3 reads CASSLSGQGNEKLFF. CDR3 nucleotides: TGTGCCAGCAGTTTATCCGGACAGGGGAATGAAAAACTGTTTTTT.

This chain joins TRBV18 and TRBJ1-3; a weak D match, TRBD1 (6 bases). Trimming removed 2 bases at V and 2 bases at J, with 10 bases between. Looked up from germline, CDR1 is KGHSH and CDR2 is LQKENI. The CDR3 has 15 residues. The CDR3 reads CASSPERTAGNTIYF. CDR3 sequence (DNA): TGTGCCAGCTCACCAGAAAGGACAGCTGGAAACACCATATATTTT. Looking up the rest from reference TRBV18 and TRBJ1-3 gives the full variable domain: NAGVMQNPRHLVRRRGQEARLRCSPMKGHSHVYWYRQLPEEGLKFMVYLQKENIIDESGMPKERFSAEFPKEGPSILRIQQVVRGDSAAYFCASSPERTAGNTIYFGEGSWLTVV.

This chain links TRBV4-1 with TRBJ1-5; unclear D gene. This CDR3 has 13 amino acids. Germline V gene data show CDR1 as MGHRA and CDR2 as YSYEKL. The V and J ends lost 3 bases and 8 bases respectively, with 11 bases between them. Here the CDR3 reads CASSQGPQEPQHF. CDR3 DNA sequence: TGCGCCAGCAGCCAGGGCCCCCAGGAGCCCCAGCATTTT.

The table lists this clone with a few counts. This chain joins TRBV7-8 and TRBJ1-1; D not certain. Germline V gene sequence: CDR1 SGHVS, CDR2 FQNEAQ. The CDR3 contains 16 residues. Deletions cut 1 base from V and 3 bases from J, with 15 bases between. The CDR3 reads CASSLVWGGADTEAFF. The CDR3 coding sequence is TGTGCCAGCAGCTTAGTGTGGGGAGGAGCTGACACTGAAGCTTTCTTT.

The V gene is TRBV19, the J gene TRBJ1-1; D possibly corresponds to TRBD1 (5 bases). The V gene lost 7 bases and the J gene lost 1 base, with 13 bases spanning the gap. CDR1 and CDR2 from the germline V gene are LNHDA and SQIVND (reference sequence). This CDR3 spans 14 amino acids. CDR3 loop: CASIGPDTNTEAFF. The CDR3 DNA reads as TGTGCCAGTATCGGCCCGGACACGAACACTGAAGCTTTCTTT. Looking up the rest from reference TRBV19 and TRBJ1-1 gives the full variable domain: DGGITQSPKYLFRKEGQNVTLSCEQNLNHDAMYWYRQDPGQGLRLIYYSQIVNDFQKGDIAEGYSVSREKKESFPLTVTSAQKNPTAFYLCASIGPDTNTEAFFGQGTRLTVV.

The V gene is TRBV5-1, the J gene TRBJ2-1; 11 nucleotides agree with TRBD2. The CDR3 is 15 residues long. With V trimmed by 1 base and J by 8 bases, 5 bases remained unmatched. Germline CDR1 SGHRS, CDR2 YFSETQ. The CDR3 loop is CASSLRLAGLYEQFF. The CDR3 coding sequence is TGCGCCAGCAGCTTGAGACTAGCGGGACTCTATGAGCAGTTCTTC.

The chain carries TRBV2 and TRBJ1-2; 7 positions agree with TRBD1. Germline CDR1 reads SNHLY; CDR2 reads FYNNEI. V lost 6 bases, J lost 5 bases, and 9 bases stayed unmatched. The length of the CDR3 is 14 residues. The CDR3 DNA reads TGTGCCAGCAGGGCCAGGGGGGCCCTTTATGGCTACACCTTC. Translated, it gives CASRARGALYGYTF.

V is TRBV28 and J is TRBJ1-6, with 8 bases matching TRBD1. V lost 3 bases and J lost 7; bases outside the gene matches: 5. The CDR3 has 15 residues. From germline, CDR1 is MDHEN and CDR2 SYDVKM. CDR3 protein: CASSFWTGRNSPLHF. Here the CDR3 DNA reads TGTGCCAGCAGTTTCTGGACAGGGAGGAATTCACCCCTCCACTTT.

The chain recombines TRBV6-5 with TRBJ1-4, with D tentatively TRBD1 (5 bases). V lost 7 bases to trimming and J lost 8 bases, with 20 bases between them. The CDR3 is 15 residues long. Germline V lookup: CDR1 MNHEY, CDR2 SVGAGI. The CDR3: CASNERGFYREKLFF. The DNA for the CDR3 is TGTGCCAGCAACGAAAGGGGTTTTTATCGGGAAAAACTGTTTTTT.

This clone was counted only a few times. V is TRBV18 and J is TRBJ1-5, with 9 bases identical to TRBD1. Trimming took 5 bases from V and 9 from J; bases not matched to a gene: 8. This CDR3 region has 14 residues. The germline V gene encodes CDR1 KGHSH and CDR2 LQKENI. As DNA, the CDR3 is TGTGCCAGCTCAAAATCGGACAGGGGAGGGCCCCAGCATTTT. Translated, it gives CASSKSDRGGPQHF.

This rearrangement joins TRBV6-6 to TRBJ1-5; D is ambiguous. V lost 2 bases and J lost 7, with 6 bases in between. CDR1 is MNHNY and CDR2 is SVGAGI in the germline V gene (reference sequence). The CDR3 extends over 12 amino acids. DNA for the CDR3: TGTGCCAGCAGTTACCGGAGCCAGCCCCAGCATTTT. Amino acid sequence: CASSYRSQPQHF.

The chain couples TRBV9 to TRBJ1-4; D possibly corresponds to TRBD1 (5 bases). This CDR3 comprises 15 residues. The ends were cut back, 1 base at V and 0 bases at J, with 7 bases in the middle. The germline V gene has CDR1 SGDLS and CDR2 YYNGEE. CDR3 coding DNA: TGTGCCAGCAGCGTATGGGGGGCAACTAATGAAAAACTGTTTTTT. Encoded protein: CASSVWGATNEKLFF.

This clone was counted a few times. V and J are TRBV5-1 and TRBJ1-5; TRBD1 might be the D (6 bases). V lost 4 bases and J lost 2, with 10 bases in between. CDR1 is SGHRS, CDR2 YFSETQ, per germline. The CDR3 is made up of 14 amino acids. The CDR3 DNA is TGCGCCAGCAGCGGGGAGGGGGGCAATCAGCCCCAGCATTTT. The encoded protein is CASSGEGGNQPQHF.

The rearrangement uses TRBV20-1 and TRBJ2-1, with a possible D match to TRBD2 (5 bases). The CDR3 spans 10 residues. The germline V and J ends were trimmed by 7 bases and 11 bases, with 12 bases remaining between them. Per the germline V gene, CDR1 is DFQATT and CDR2 is SNEGSKA (reference sequence). The CDR3 spells CSVERGKQFF. CDR3 coding DNA: TGCAGTGTCGAGAGAGGGAAGCAGTTCTTC.

The chain links TRBV30 to TRBJ2-3, with TRBD1 as a possible D gene (6 bases). The CDR3 totals 14 residues. The germline V gene has CDR1 GTSNPN and CDR2 SVGIG (reference sequence). V was trimmed by 0 bases and J by 5 bases, leaving 12 bases between them. The CDR3 sequence is CAWSVTGWGDTQYF. CDR3 DNA: TGTGCCTGGAGTGTAACAGGGTGGGGAGATACGCAGTATTTT. Looking up the rest from reference TRBV30 and TRBJ2-3 gives the full variable domain: SQTIHQWPATLVQPVGSPLSLECTVEGTSNPNLYWYRQAAGRGLQLLFYSVGIGQISSEVPQNLSASRPQDRQFILSSKKLLLSDSGFYLCAWSVTGWGDTQYFGPGTRLTVL.

The chain carries TRBV12-5 and TRBJ2-3, with 7 bases identical to TRBD1. This CDR3 comprises 15 residues. After removal of 4 bases from V and 0 bases from J, the junction contained 4 bases not matched to a gene. The germline V gene encodes CDR1 LGHNT and CDR2 FRNRAP. In DNA, the CDR3 is TGTGCTAGTGGTTCAGGGGGAACTAGCACAGATACGCAGTATTTT. It codes for CASGSGGTSTDTQYF.

The rearrangement links TRBV4-1 to TRBJ2-1; 9 bases align to TRBD2. Germline CDR1 is MGHRA and CDR2 is YSYEKL. The CDR3 is 20 residues long. Germline trimming cut 4 bases from V and 3 bases from J; bases unmatched to any gene: 19. CDR3 sequence reads: CASSRARGSWTSVLYNEQFF. The CDR3 region has the DNA TGCGCCAGCAGCCGGGCTCGGGGCAGCTGGACTAGCGTACTCTACAATGAGCAGTTCTTC.

This clone was seen just once. The rearrangement uses TRBV10-3 and TRBJ2-3; 7 positions agree with TRBD1. Trimming at V came to 4 bases and at J to 5 bases, leaving 6 bases not matched to a gene. The CDR3 totals 14 residues. Germline V gives CDR1 ENHRY, CDR2 SYGVKD. This chain's CDR3 is CAISATGSGDTQYF. CDR3 bases: TGTGCCATCAGTGCGACAGGGTCAGGAGATACGCAGTATTTT.

V and J are TRBV3-1 (or the pseudogene TRBV3-2) and TRBJ2-3; possible D gene TRBD1, 5 bases. The germline CDR1 and CDR2 sequences are LGHDT and YNNKEL (reference sequence). This CDR3 has 13 residues. V lost 3 bases and J lost 4, with 8 bases in between. CDR3 protein: CASSHRAPDTQYF. As DNA, the CDR3 is TGTGCCAGCAGCCACAGGGCCCCAGATACGCAGTATTTT.